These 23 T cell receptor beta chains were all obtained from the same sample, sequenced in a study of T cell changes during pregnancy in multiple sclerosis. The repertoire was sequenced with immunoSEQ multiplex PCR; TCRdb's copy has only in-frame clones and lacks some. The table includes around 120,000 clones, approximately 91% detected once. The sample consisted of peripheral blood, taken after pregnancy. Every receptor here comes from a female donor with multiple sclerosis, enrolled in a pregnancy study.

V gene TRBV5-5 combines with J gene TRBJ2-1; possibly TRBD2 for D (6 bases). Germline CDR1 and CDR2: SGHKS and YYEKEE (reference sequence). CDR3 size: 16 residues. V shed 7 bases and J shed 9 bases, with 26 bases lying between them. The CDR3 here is CASAEGLGPEGGEQFF. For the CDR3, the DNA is TGTGCCAGCGCGGAGGGGCTTGGGCCAGAGGGCGGTGAGCAGTTCTTC.

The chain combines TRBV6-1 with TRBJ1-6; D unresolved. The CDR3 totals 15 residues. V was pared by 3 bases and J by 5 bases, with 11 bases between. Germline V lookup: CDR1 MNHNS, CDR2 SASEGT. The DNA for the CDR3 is TGTGCCAGCAGTGAGCAGACACCTAATAATTCACCCCTCCACTTT. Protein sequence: CASSEQTPNNSPLHF.

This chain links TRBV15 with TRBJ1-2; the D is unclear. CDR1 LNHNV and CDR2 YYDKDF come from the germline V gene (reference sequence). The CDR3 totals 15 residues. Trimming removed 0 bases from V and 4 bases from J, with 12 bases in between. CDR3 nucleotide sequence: TGTGCCACCAGCAGAGACTACGGGGAGCCCTATGGCTACACCTTC. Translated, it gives CATSRDYGEPYGYTF.

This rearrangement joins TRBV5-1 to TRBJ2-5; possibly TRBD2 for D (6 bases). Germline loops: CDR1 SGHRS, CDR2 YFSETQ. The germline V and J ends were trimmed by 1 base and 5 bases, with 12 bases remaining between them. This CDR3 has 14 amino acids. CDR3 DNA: TGCGCCAGCAGCTTGCTTGGCGGGGTTGAGACCCAGTACTTC. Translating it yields CASSLLGGVETQYF.

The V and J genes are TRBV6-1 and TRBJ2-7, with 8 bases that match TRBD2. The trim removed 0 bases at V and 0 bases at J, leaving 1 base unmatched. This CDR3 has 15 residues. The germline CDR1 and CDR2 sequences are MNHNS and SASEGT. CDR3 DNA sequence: TGTGCCAGCAGTGAAGCCGGGACTAGCTCCTACGAGCAGTACTTC. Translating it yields CASSEAGTSSYEQYF.

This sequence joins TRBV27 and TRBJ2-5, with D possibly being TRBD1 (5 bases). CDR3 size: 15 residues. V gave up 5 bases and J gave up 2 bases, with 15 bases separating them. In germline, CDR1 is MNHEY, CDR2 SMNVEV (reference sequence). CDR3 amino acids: CASSPTVGAQETQYF. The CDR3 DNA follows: TGTGCCAGCAGTCCGACAGTTGGGGCACAAGAGACCCAGTACTTC.

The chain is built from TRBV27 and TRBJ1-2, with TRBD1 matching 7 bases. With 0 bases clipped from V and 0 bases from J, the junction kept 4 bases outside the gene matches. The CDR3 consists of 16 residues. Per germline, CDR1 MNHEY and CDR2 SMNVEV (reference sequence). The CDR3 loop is CASSLSGTAPNYGYTF. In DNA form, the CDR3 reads TGTGCCAGCAGTTTATCGGGGACAGCGCCTAACTATGGCTACACCTTC.

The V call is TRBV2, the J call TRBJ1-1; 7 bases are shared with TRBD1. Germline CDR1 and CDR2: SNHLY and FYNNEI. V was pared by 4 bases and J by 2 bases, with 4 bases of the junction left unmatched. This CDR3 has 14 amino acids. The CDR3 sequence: CASSGTGTNTEAFF. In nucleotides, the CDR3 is TGTGCCAGCAGTGGGACAGGAACCAACACTGAAGCTTTCTTT.

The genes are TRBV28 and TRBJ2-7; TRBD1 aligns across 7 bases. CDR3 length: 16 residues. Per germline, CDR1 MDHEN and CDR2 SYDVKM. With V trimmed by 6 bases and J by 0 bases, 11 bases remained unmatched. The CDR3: CASSSSPGQYSYEQYF. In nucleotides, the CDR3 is TGTGCCAGCAGCTCGAGTCCGGGACAGTACTCCTACGAGCAGTACTTC.

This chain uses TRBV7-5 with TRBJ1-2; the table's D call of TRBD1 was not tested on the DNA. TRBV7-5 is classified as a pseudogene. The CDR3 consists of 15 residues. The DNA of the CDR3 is TGTGCCAGAAGCTTAGCGCGGCCGCCCAGGGGTGGCTACACCTTC. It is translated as CARSLARPPRGGYTF.

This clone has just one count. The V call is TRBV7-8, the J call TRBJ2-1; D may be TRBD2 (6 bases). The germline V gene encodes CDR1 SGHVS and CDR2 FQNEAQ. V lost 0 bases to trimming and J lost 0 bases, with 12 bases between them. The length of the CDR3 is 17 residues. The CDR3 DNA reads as TGTGCCAGCAGCTTAGCTGGGGGGATTTACTCCTACAATGAGCAGTTCTTC. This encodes CASSLAGGIYSYNEQFF.

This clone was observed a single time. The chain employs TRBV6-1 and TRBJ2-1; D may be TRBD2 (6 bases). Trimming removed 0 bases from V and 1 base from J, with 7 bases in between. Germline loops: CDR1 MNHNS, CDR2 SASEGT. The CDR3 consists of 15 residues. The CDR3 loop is CASSEASGSYNEQFF. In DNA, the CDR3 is TGTGCCAGCAGTGAAGCTAGCGGTTCCTACAATGAGCAGTTCTTC.

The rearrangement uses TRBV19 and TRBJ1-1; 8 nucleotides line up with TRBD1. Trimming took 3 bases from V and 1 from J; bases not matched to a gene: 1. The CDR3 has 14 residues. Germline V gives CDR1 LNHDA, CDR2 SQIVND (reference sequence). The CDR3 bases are TGTGCCAGTAGTATCGACAGGGGGAACACTGAAGCTTTCTTT. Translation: CASSIDRGNTEAFF. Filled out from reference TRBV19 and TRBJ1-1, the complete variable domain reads DGGITQSPKYLFRKEGQNVTLSCEQNLNHDAMYWYRQDPGQGLRLIYYSQIVNDFQKGDIAEGYSVSREKKESFPLTVTSAQKNPTAFYLCASSIDRGNTEAFFGQGTRLTVV.

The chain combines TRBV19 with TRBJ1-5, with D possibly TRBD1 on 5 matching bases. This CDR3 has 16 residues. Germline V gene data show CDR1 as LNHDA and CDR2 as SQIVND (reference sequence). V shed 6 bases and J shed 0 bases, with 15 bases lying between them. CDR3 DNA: TGTGCCAGTAGGCGGTACGAAGGGGCTAGCAATCAGCCCCAGCATTTT. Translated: CASRRYEGASNQPQHF.

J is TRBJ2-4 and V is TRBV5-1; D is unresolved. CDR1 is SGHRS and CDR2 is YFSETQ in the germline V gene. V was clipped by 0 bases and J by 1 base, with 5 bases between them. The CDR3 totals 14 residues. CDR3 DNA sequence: TGCGCCAGCAGCTTGGAAGAGGCCAAAAACATTCAGTACTTC. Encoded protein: CASSLEEAKNIQYF.

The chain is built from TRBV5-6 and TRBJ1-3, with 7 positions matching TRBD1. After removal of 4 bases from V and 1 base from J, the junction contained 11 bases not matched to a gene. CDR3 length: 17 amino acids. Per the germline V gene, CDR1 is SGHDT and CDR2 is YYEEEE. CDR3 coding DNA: TGTGCCAGCAGCCGATACGCGACAGGGTGGTCTGGAAACACCATATATTTT. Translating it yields CASSRYATGWSGNTIYF.

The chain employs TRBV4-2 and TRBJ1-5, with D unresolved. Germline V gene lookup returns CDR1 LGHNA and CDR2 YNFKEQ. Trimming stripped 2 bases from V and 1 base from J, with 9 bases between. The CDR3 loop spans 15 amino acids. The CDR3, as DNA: TGTGCCAGCAGCCAAAGTGGGGAGAGCAATCAGCCCCAGCATTTT. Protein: CASSQSGESNQPQHF.

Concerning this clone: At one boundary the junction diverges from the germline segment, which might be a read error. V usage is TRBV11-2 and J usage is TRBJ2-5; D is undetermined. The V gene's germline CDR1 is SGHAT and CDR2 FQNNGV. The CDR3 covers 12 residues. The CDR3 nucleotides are TGTGCCAGCAGCGTAGACGGAGAGACCCAGTACTTC. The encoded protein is CASSVDGETQYF.

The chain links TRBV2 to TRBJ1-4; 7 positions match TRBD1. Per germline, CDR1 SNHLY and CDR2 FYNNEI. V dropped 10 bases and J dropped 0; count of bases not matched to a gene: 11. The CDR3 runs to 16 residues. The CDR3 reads CATRQGASATNEKLFF. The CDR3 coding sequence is TGTGCCACCCGACAGGGAGCATCTGCAACTAATGAAAAACTGTTTTTT. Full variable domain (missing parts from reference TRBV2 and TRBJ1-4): EPEVTQTPSHQVTQMGQEVILRCVPISNHLYFYWYRQILGQKVEFLVSFYNNEISEKSEIFDDQFSVERPDGSNFTLKIRSTKLEDSAMYFCATRQGASATNEKLFFGSGTQLSVL.

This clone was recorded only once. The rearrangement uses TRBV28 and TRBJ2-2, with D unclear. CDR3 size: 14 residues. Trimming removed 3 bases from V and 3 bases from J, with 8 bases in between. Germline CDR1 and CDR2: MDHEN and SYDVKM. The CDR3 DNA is TGTGCCAGCAGTTTTTCCAGTTACACCGGGGAGCTGTTTTTT. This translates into CASSFSSYTGELFF.

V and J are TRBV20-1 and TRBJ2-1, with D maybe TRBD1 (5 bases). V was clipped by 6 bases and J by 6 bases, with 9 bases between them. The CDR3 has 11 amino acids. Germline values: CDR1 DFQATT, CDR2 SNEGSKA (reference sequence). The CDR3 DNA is TGCAGTGCGGACAATATCAATGAGCAGTTCTTC. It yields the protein CSADNINEQFF.

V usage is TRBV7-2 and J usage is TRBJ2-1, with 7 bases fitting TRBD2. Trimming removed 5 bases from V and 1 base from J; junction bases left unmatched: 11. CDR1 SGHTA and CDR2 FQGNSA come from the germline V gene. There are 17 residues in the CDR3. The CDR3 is CASSKWAIAGSYNEQFF. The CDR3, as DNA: TGTGCCAGCAGCAAGTGGGCTATAGCGGGTTCCTACAATGAGCAGTTCTTC.

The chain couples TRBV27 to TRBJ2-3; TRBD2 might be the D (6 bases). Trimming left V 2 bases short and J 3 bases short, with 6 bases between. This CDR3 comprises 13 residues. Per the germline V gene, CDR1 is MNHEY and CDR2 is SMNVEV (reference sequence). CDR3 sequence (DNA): TGTGCCAGCAGTTTAGGGGGGACAGATACGCAGTATTTT. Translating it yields CASSLGGTDTQYF.